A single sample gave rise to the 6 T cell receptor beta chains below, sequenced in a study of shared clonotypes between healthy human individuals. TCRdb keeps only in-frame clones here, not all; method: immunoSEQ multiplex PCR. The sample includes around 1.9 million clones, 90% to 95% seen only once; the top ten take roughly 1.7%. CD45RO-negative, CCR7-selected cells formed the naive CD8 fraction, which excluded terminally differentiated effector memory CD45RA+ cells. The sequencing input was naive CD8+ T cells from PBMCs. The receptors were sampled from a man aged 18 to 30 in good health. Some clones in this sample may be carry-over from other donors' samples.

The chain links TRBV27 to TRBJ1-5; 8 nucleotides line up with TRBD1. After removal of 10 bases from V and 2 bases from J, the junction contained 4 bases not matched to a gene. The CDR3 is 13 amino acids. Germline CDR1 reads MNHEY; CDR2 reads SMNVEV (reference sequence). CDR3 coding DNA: TGTGCCACCACAGGGGGAGGCAATCAGCCCCAGCATTTT. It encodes CATTGGGNQPQHF.

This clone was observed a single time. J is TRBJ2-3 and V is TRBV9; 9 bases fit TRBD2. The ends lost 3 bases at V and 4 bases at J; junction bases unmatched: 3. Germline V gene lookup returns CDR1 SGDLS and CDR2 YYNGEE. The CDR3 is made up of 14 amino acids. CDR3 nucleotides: TGTGCCAGCAGCGAAGGGACTAGCCCAGATACGCAGTATTTT. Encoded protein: CASSEGTSPDTQYF.

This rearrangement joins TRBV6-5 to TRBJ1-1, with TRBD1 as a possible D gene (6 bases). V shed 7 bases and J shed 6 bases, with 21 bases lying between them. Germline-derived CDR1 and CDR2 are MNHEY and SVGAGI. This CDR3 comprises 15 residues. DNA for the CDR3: TGTGCCAGCACCGTCCAGGGGCGTCCTAATGCTGAAGCTTTCTTT. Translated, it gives CASTVQGRPNAEAFF.

CDR3: CASSYQGIQETQYF. CDR3 nucleotide sequence: TGTGCCAGCAGCTACCAGGGGATACAAGAGACCCAGTACTTC. V and J are TRBV9 and TRBJ2-5; tentatively, D is TRBD1 (6 bases). CDR1 and CDR2 (germline): SGDLS, YYNGEE. Trimming took 4 bases from V and 2 from J, leaving 12 bases between them. CDR3 length: 14 residues.

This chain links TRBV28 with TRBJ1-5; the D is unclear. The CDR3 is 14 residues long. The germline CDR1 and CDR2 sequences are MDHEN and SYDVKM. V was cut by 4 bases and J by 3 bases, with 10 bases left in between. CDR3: CASSSHRLNQPQHF. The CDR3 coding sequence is TGTGCCAGCAGTTCCCACAGACTCAATCAGCCCCAGCATTTT.

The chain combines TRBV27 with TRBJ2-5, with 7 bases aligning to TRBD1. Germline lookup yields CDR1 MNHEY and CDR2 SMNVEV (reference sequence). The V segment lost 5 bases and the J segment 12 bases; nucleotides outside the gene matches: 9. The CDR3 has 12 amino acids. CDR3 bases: TGTGCCAGCAGTGCCAACAGGGGACCCAAGTACTTC. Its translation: CASSANRGPKYF.